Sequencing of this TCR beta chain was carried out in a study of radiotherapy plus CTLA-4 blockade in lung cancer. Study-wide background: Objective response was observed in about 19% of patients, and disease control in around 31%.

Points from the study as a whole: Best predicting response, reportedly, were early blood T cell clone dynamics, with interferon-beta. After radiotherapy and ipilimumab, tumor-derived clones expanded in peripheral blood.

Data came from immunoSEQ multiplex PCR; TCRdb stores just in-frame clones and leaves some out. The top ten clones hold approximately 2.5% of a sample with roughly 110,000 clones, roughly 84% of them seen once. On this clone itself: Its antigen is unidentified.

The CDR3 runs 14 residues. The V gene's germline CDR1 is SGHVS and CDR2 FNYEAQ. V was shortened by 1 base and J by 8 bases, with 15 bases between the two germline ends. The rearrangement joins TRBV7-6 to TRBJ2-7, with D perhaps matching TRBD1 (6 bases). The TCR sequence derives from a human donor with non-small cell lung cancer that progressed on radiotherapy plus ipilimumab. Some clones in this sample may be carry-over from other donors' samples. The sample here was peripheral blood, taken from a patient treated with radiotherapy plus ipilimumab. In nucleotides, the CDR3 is TGTGCCAGCAGCTTAGGGGTACGGTGGGGGCAGCAGTACTTC. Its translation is CASSLGVRWGQQYF.